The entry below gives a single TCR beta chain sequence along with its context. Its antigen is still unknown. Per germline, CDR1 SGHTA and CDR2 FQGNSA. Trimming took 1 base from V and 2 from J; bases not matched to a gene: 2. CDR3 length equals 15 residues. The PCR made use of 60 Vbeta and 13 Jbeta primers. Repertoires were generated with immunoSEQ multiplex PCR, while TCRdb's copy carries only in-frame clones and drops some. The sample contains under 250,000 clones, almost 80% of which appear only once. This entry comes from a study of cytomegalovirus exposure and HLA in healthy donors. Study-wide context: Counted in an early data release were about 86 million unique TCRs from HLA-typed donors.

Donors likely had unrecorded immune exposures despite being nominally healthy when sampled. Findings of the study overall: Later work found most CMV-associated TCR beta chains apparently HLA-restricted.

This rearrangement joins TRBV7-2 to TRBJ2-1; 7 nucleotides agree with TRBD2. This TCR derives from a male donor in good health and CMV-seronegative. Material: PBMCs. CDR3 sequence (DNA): TGTGCCAGCAGCTTAGAAAGCGGGGCCTACAATGAGCAGTTCTTC. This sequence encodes CASSLESGAYNEQFF.